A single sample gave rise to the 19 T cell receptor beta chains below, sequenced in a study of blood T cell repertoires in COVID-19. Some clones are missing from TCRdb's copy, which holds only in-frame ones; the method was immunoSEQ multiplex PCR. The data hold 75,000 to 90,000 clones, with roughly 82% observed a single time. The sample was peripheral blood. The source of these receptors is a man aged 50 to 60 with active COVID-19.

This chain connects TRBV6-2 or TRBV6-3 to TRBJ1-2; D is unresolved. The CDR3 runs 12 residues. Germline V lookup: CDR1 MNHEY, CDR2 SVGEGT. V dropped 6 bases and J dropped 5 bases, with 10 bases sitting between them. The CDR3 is CASSPEGYGYTF. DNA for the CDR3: TGTGCCAGCAGCCCAGAGGGTTATGGCTACACCTTC.

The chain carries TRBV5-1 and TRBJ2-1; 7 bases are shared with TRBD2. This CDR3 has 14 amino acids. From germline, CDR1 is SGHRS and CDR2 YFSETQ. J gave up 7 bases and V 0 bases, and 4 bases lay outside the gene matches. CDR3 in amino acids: CASSLGGEGNEQFF. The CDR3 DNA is TGCGCCAGCAGCTTGGGAGGGGAGGGAAATGAGCAGTTCTTC. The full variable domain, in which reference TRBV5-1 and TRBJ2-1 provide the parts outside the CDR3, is KAGVTQTPRYLIKTRGQQVTLSCSPISGHRSVSWYQQTPGQGLQFLFEYFSETQRNKGNFPGRFSGRQFSNSRSEMNVSTLELGDSALYLCASSLGGEGNEQFFGPGTRLTVL.

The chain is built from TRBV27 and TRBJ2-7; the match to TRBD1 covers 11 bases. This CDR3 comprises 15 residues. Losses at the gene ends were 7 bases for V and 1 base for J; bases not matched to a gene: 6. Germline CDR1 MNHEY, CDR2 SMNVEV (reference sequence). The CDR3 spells CASTRTGGQSYEQYF. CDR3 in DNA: TGTGCCAGCACACGGACAGGGGGCCAATCCTACGAGCAGTACTTC.

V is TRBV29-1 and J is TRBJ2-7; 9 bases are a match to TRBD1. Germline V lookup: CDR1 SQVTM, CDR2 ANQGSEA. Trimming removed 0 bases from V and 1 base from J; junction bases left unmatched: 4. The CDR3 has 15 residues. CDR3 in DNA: TGCAGCGTTGAAGATCGGGACAGGGTATCCTACGAGCAGTACTTC. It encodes CSVEDRDRVSYEQYF.

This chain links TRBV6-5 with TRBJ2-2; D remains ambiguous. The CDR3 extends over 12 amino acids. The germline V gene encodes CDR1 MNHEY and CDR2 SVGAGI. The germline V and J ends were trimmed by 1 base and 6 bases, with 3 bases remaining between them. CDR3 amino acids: CASSYLSGELFF. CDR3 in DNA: TGTGCCAGCAGTTACTTATCCGGGGAGCTGTTTTTT.

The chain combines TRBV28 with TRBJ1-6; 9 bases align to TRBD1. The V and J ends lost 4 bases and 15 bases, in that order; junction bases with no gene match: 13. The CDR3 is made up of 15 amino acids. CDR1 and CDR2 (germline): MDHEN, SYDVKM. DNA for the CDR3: TGTGCCAGCAGTTCGCCTACAGGGGGCGCGGGTCTCCTCCACTTT. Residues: CASSSPTGGAGLLHF.

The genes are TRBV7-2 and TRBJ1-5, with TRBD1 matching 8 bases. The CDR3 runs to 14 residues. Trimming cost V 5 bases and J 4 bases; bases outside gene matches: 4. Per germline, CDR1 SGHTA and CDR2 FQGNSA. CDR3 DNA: TGTGCCAGCAGCCCGGGACAGGTAAATCAGCCCCAGCATTTT. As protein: CASSPGQVNQPQHF.

The CDR3 loop is CSASLAGGEQYF. DNA for the CDR3: TGCAGCGCGTCACTAGCGGGAGGCGAGCAGTACTTC. V is TRBV29-1 and J is TRBJ2-7; TRBD2 matches at 12 bases. Germline trimming cut 7 bases from V and 6 bases from J; bases unmatched to any gene: 4. Germline loops: CDR1 SQVTM, CDR2 ANQGSEA. The CDR3 sequence is 12 residues long.

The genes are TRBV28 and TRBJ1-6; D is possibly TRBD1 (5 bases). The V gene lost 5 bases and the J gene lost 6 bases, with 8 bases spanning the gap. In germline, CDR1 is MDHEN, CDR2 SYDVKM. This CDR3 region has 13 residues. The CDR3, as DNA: TGTGCCAGCAGTCTCGACAGTAATTCACCCCTCCACTTT. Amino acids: CASSLDSNSPLHF.

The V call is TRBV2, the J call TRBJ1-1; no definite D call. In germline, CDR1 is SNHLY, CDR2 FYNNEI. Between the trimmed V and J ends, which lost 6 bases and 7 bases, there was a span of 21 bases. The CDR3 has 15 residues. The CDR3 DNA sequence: TGTGCCAGCAGCCAACGGGAGCTTCGGTACGGTGAAGCTTTCTTT. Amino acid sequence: CASSQRELRYGEAFF.

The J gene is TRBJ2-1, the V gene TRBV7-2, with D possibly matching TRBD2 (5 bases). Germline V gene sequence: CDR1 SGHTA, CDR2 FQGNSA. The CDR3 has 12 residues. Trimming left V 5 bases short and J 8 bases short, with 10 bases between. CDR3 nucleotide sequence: TGTGCCAGCAGCCTCAGCGGCTATGAGCAGTTCTTC. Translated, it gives CASSLSGYEQFF.

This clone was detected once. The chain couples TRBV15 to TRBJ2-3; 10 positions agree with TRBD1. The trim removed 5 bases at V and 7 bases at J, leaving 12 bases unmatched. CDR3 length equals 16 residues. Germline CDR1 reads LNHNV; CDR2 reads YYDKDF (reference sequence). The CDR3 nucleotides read TGTGCCACCAGCGGAACCCGGACAGGGGGGCGATATACGCAGTATTTT. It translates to CATSGTRTGGRYTQYF.

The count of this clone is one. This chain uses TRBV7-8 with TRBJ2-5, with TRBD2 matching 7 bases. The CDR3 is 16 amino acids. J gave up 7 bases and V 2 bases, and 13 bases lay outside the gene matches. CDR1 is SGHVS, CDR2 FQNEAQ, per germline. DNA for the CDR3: TGTGCCAGCAGCTTACACGGAGGTTTGGGGGAGGGGACCCAGTACTTC. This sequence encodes CASSLHGGLGEGTQYF.

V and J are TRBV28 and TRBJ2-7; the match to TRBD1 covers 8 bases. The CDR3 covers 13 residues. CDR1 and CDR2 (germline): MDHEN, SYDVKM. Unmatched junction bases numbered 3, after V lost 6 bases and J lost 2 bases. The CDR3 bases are TGTGCCAGCAGAACAGGGGGAACCTACGAGCAGTACTTC. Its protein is CASRTGGTYEQYF. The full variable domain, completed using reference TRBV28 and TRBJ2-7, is DVKVTQSSRYLVKRTGEKVFLECVQDMDHENMFWYRQDPGLGLRLIYFSYDVKMKEKGDIPEGYSVSREKKERFSLILESASTNQTSMYLCASRTGGTYEQYFGPGTRLTVT.

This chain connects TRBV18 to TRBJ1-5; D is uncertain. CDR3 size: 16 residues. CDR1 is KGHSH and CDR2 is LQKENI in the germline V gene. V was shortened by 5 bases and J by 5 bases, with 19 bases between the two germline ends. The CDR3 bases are TGTGCCAGCTCATTGTCGGGGATGGGGTCGGATCAGCCCCAGCATTTT. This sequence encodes CASSLSGMGSDQPQHF.

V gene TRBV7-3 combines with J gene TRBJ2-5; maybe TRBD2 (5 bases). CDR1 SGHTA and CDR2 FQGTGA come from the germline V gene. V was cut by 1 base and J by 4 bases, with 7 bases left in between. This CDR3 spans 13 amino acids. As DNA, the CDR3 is TGTGCCAGCAGCTTAAACCGGGGAGAGACCCAGTACTTC. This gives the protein CASSLNRGETQYF.

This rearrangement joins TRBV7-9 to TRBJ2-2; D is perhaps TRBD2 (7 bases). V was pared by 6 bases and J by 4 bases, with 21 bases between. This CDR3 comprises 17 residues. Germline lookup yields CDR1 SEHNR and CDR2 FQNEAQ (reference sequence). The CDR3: CASSPPGGGGGTGELFF. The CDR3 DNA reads TGTGCCAGCAGTCCTCCAGGTGGGGGGGGCGGCACCGGGGAGCTGTTTTTT.

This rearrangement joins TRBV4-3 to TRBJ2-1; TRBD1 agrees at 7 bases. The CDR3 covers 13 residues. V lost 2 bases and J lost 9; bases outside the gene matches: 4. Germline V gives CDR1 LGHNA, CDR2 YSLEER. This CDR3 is CASSQTRQGEQFF. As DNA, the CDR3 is TGCGCCAGCAGCCAAACCCGACAGGGTGAGCAGTTCTTC.

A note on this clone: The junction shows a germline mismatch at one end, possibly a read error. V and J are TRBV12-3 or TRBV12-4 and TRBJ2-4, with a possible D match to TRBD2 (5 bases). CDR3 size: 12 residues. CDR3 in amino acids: CASSFPLAPVNF. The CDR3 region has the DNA TGTGCCAGCAGTTTCCCCCTAGCCCCTGTTAACTTC.